This TCR beta chain was recorded in a study of spatial heterogeneity in lung cancer. Ten or more counts support this clonotype. TCRdb re-called the 5' RACE reads with MiXCR, one entry per CDR3 protein. The table records some 37,000 distinct CDR3 sequences, around 7.5% of them present only once. Time point denoted: sample taken at primary tumor resection. Unsorted tumor, nontumor lung tissue or cryopreserved PBMC supplied the whole RNA. The material sequenced was PBMCs, taken at surgery. The TCR was taken from a male donor with early-stage non-small cell lung cancer.

The CDR3 region has the DNA TGTGCCAGCACCTACATGGGGGCGCAAAATCAGCCCCAGCATTTT. Its translation is CASTYMGAQNQPQHF. This rearrangement joins TRBV6-2 or TRBV6-3 to TRBJ1-5, with a possible D match to TRBD1 (6 bases). Between the trimmed V and J ends, which lost 7 bases and 4 bases, there was a span of 17 bases. The CDR3 has 15 amino acids. Per germline, CDR1 MNHEY and CDR2 SVGEGT.